The 2 T cell receptor beta chains below all came from one sample that was sequenced in a study of blood T cell repertoires in COVID-19. The protocol was immunoSEQ multiplex PCR, while the TCRdb copy is restricted to in-frame clones and leaves out a portion. Among roughly 180,000 clones listed, about 81% were seen once. Sequences were obtained from peripheral blood. The receptor set was obtained from a woman aged 80 or older with COVID-19, enrolled during active disease.

The chain is built from TRBV19 and TRBJ2-3; the match to TRBD2 covers 11 bases. CDR3 length equals 16 residues. J gave up 2 bases and V 3 bases, and 4 bases lay outside the gene matches. Germline V gene lookup returns CDR1 LNHDA and CDR2 SQIVND (reference sequence). CDR3 residues: CASSIRLAGLTDTQYF. The CDR3 nucleotides read TGTGCCAGTAGTATTAGACTAGCGGGGCTCACAGATACGCAGTATTTT.

This clone was seen just once. The gene calls are TRBV30 and TRBJ1-4; D is unclear. The germline CDR1 and CDR2 sequences are GTSNPN and SVGIG (reference sequence). With 0 bases removed from V and 10 bases from J, the gap between germline ends came to 9 bases. The CDR3 totals 12 residues. CDR3 region: CAWSVSPGKLFF. The DNA for the CDR3 is TGTGCCTGGAGTGTATCACCCGGAAAACTGTTTTTT.